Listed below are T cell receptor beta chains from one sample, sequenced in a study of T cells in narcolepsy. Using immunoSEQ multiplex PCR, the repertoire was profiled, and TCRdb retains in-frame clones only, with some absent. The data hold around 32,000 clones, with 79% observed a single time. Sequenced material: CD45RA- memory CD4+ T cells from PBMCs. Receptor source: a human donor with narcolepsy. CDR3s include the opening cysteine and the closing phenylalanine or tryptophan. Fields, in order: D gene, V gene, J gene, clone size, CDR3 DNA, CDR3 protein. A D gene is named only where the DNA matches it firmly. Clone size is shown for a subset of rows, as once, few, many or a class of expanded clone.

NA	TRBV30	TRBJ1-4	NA	TGTGCCTGGGGGCCAGGACGCGAAAAACTGTTTTTT	CAWGPGREKLFF
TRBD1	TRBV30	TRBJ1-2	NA	TGTGCCTGGAGTGCCCACAGGGGGAACTATGGCTACACCTTC	CAWSAHRGNYGYTF
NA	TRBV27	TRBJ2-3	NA	TGTGCCAGCAGTTTAGGGTTAGCTATTGGAGGGGCAGATACGCAGTATTTT	CASSLGLAIGGADTQYF
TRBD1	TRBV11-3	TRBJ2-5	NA	TGTGCCAGCAGCTCAGGACAGGGGGCTAGAGAAGAGACCCAGTACTTC	CASSSGQGAREETQYF
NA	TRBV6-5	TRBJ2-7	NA	TGTGCCAGCAGTTCCCACGCCACCGGGGACTTAGCAATCCGCTTC	CASSSHATGDLAIRF
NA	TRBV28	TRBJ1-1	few	TGTGCCAGCAGCCCCAGTTGGGCAACAGAAGCTTTCTTT	CASSPSWATEAFF
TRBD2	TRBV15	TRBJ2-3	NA	TGTGCCACCAGCCCCCGGATAGCGGGAGATCTAGTAACGCAGTATTTT	CATSPRIAGDLVTQYF
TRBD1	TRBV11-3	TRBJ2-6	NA	TGTGCCAGCAGCCCCGGGACAGGATCTTCTGGGGCCAACGTCCTGACTTTC	CASSPGTGSSGANVLTF
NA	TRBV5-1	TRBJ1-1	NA	TGCGCCAGCAGCTCCCGGACGGGTGGGTCTGAAGCTTTCTTT	CASSSRTGGSEAFF
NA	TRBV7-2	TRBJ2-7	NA	TGTGCCAGCAGCTTAGGATTGGGCGAGCAGTACTTC	CASSLGLGEQYF
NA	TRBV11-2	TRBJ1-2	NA	TGTGCCAGCAGCTTCGGTAAAAGACGGGGGGCCTTATCCTATGGCTACACCTTC	CASSFGKRRGALSYGYTF
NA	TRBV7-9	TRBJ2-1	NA	TGTGCCAGCAGCCCCCCTGGGACCTTCTACAATGAGCAGTTCTTC	CASSPPGTFYNEQFF
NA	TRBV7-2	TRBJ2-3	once	TGTGCCAGCAGCTCCTCGGGCCTGGGAACAGATACGCAGTATTTT	CASSSSGLGTDTQYF
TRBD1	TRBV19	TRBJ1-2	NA	TGTGCCAGTAGTAGGCCAGGGGGTGGCTACACCTTC	CASSRPGGGYTF
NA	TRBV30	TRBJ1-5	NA	TGTGCCTGGACGGACGGTAGCAATCAGCCCCAGCATTTT	CAWTDGSNQPQHF
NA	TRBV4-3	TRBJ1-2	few	TGCGCCAGCAGCCAAGGACAGGTCTATGGCTACACCTTC	CASSQGQVYGYTF